This TCR beta chain originates from a study of cytomegalovirus exposure and HLA in healthy donors (TCRdb year 2017). Turning to the overall study: An earlier analysis of several hundred of the donors reported more than 250 Gb of sequence data and around 120 million unique TCR beta sequences from 190 million or so T cells. Typing coverage varied by locus: roughly 620-630 donors for A, B, C, DRB1 and DQB1; more than 500 for DQA1; approximately 570 for DPA1; about 450 for DPB1. Donor age, sex, ethnicity and CMV serostatus were collected together with the repertoire data. In the later analysis, no new phenotypic data were used to find candidate immune exposures; instead, reliance was placed on TCR beta sequences and their occurrence across donors. Among a few hundred genotyped donors of the cohort, an average of roughly 240,000 unique TCR beta nucleotide sequences were sequenced per donor, approximately 20% of them non-productive. Class I and class II HLA loci were covered by the typing at four-digit resolution. Because of strong linkage in the cohort, roughly five DR-DQ haplotypes were treated as single units for association and clustering. In an earlier analysis of 500 to 650 of the donors, high-throughput TCR beta sequencing was used to judge whether each TCR beta V gene segment behaved as functional or pseudogenic. Roughly 300 gigabases of sequencing data and around 88 million unique TCR sequences made up an early release that covered around 640 HLA-typed donors. In a later genetic analysis, genome-wide SNP genotypes for 398 of the 666 donors were used, and that subset was treated as a discovery cohort. A later analysis re-examined previously published TCR beta repertoires from around 670 donors and added high-resolution HLA genotyping to investigate patterns of TCR occurrence. The T cell repertoires of 666 subjects were profiled by immunosequencing and related to cytomegalovirus serostatus. All discovery cohort repertoires had been generated on a single sequencing platform. In addition to the first cohort of roughly 700 subjects, a separate validation cohort of some 120 different subjects was used. The aim of the study was to test whether cataloging public T cell receptors could identify signatures of past pathogen exposure. Among the approximately 400 genotyped donors, approximately 77% belonged to the genetic ancestry cluster associated with self-reported Caucasian donors. High-throughput TCR immunosequencing, statistical association of individual TCRs with disease status, and machine learning were combined to predict cytomegalovirus infection status. Here is what the overall study found, with its caveats: Because HLA typing was unavailable for some donors at each locus, only the typed subset was used in association tests. A few of the identified cytomegalovirus-associated TCR beta chains were confirmed in vitro to be specific for cytomegalovirus antigens. Most CMV-associated TCR beta chains appeared to be HLA-restricted in a later analysis, and the HLA associations seemed to be driven largely by CMV exposure. The sequencing pipeline was judged likely to have produced a cluster of highly shared sequence variants as a technical artifact. When HLA alleles, especially DR and DQ, strongly co-occurred, TCR associations were difficult to assign to individual alleles. In a later analysis, several top co-occurrence clusters were reported to appear linked to parvovirus B19, influenza, CMV and Epstein-Barr virus. Correlated functional status among segregating V segments might be attributable to linkage disequilibrium, but an unknown experimental factor could not be ruled out. A total of 150 to 200 TCR beta chains were listed by the study as associated with cytomegalovirus. Compared with the approximately 670-donor mean, donors in an Asian-associated ancestry cluster had fewer N-insertions in productive TCRs, according to a later genetic analysis. In a later analysis, HLA-associated TCR beta chains showed more clonal expansion and lower generation probabilities than non-associated chains that were equally common. According to the authors, the approach could potentially be generalized to other disease states and immunological phenotypes. In an earlier analysis of some 500 of the donors, most TCR beta V segments were observed in productive rearrangements about 90% or about 30% of the time, broadly matching IMGT annotations. The presence/absence analyses assumed that sequencing depth was roughly uniform across donors, and that assumption may not be true. Most TCR sequences were seen in very few donors, while some public TCRs were found in many individuals. At a false discovery rate of 0.05, a later analysis linked about 17,000 TCR beta sequences to specific HLA alleles. V-gene and J-gene trimming of TCR beta chains was associated with a missense DCLRE1C variant in a later genetic analysis, and the association was replicated in an independent cohort. Only TCR beta chains were sequenced in this cohort, and the absence of alpha or paired-chain data limited detectable features. The only immune exposure information available for the cohort was CMV serostatus. A further reported finding was that TCR beta sequences accurately predicted the HLA-A and HLA-B alleles for most subjects in the first cohort. According to a later analysis, TCR association rates differed among HLA loci, with DRB1 alleles showing the most associated TCRs and HLA-C alleles showing the fewest. The classifier was reported to diagnose cytomegalovirus status with high specificity and sensitivity in both the original and validation cohorts. Some IMGT-functional V segments, including TRBV6-2 and TRBV6-3, could not be told apart with the 87-base-pair reads, so those segments were excluded. Seventeen rarely observed V segments, including chromosome 9 orphons, were excluded from the earlier analysis of about 610 of the donors because counts were too low.

Library construction relied on the immunoSEQ multiplex PCR assay. A mixture of 60 forward primers for TCR Vbeta segments and 13 reverse primers for TCR Jbeta segments was used in the multiplex PCR. The CDR3 region of rearranged TCR beta genes was amplified from genomic DNA with a multiplex PCR assay. Amplified TCR beta libraries were sequenced as 87-base-pair reads on the Illumina HiSeq System. Processing in the source paper ran as follows. Across the 500 to 850 repertoires, a later analysis counted about 81 million unique TCR beta chains, approximately 10 million of which were shared by at least two donors. Raw reads were error-corrected and collapsed into unique sequences with a nearest-neighbor algorithm that merged closely related sequences to remove PCR and sequencing errors. CDR3 sequences were aligned to IMGT reference sequences to assign V, D and J gene segments. For a sequence to be retained, a match of at least six nucleotides to both a V gene segment and a J gene segment was required. A rearrangement counted as productive if the CDR3 had no stop codons and remained in frame with V and J, and every other rearrangement counted as non-productive. CDR3 was defined by IMGT convention, running from the second conserved V-encoded cysteine to the conserved J-encoded phenylalanine. In an earlier analysis of around 640 of the donors, sequences lacking an unambiguous match to a single V gene segment were excluded. An earlier analysis of a few hundred of the donors called V segments functional above 56.7% productive rearrangements and segregating when the between-donor standard deviation exceeded 5%. A statistical classification framework was built for diagnosing cytomegalovirus status from the catalog of TCR beta chain sequences. In a later analysis, V and J genes were assigned by comparing TCR nucleotide sequences against IMGT/GENE-DB human TR gene sequences. Using the TCRdist pipeline, a later analysis assigned CDR3 sequences along with most-parsimonious VDJ recombination scenarios. In a later analysis, every TCR beta chain was defined by the combination of its CDR3 amino acid sequence and its V-gene family, and reads without a unique V-gene family were dropped. To address suspected cross-contamination and a sequencing artifact, a later analysis removed several hundred highly shared, low-generation-probability nucleotide sequences. In a later analysis, a clonal expansion index was calculated for each public chain from normalized within-repertoire ranks of inferred template counts. Generation probabilities in a later analysis came from a VDJ recombination model fitted to out-of-frame rearrangements, and those results were checked against IGoR. In a later analysis, TCR-TCR, TCR-HLA and TCR-CMV co-occurrence was scored with hypergeometric tests, and a repertoire-size bias correction was applied to TCR pairs. To estimate false discovery rates, a later analysis permuted the HLA or CMV assignments 20 times. A later analysis grouped co-occurring TCRs with DBSCAN, adding TCRdist sequence similarity when clustering within HLA-allele-positive subsets. Repertoires with fewer than 30,000 or more than 120,000 public chains were left out of co-occurrence clustering, as were five repertoires with anomalous nucleotide sharing. TCRdb carries this immuneACCESS record with in-frame sequences only. Its versions omit some clonotypes, under half of them owing to an unresolved V gene in the studies checked, with the rest unexplained. V and J calls plus clone size are reproduced from that table; the DNA served to infer D and trimming. The sample yields 150,000 to 200,000 clones; approximately 79% were counted once. The ten largest account for over 0.95% of the sample.

About this clone itself: Which antigen it targets is not known. No base quality values were provided; no much bigger clone lies one nucleotide off.

The cohort consisted of 600 to 700 healthy bone marrow donors. At the time of sampling, all cohort members were nominally healthy, though unrecorded immune exposures were likely present. The donor tested CMV seropositive and was one of the 289 seropositive cohort members. A peripheral blood sample was provided by each donor, and peripheral blood mononuclear cells were used for TCR beta sequencing. The Qiagen DNeasy Blood Extraction Kit was used to extract genomic DNA from the blood cell samples. Looking up the germline V gene yields CDR1 MRHNA and CDR2 SNTAGT. The CDR3 runs 15 amino acids, cysteine and phenylalanine included. Only the CDR3 part of the read is kept: 45 bases, read in frame from the first base. Trimming removed 3 bases from V and 4 bases from J; the gene matches leave 5 bases unexplained.

The chain is encoded by TRBV6-4 joined to TRBJ2-3; 9 bases in the junction line up with TRBD2. The sample was PBMCs. The source is a woman between 45 and 65 years old in good health and CMV-seropositive. CDR3 sequence: CASSELAGSSDTQYF. Here is the DNA: TGTGCCAGCAGTGAGCTAGCGGGGAGTTCAGATACGCAGTATTTT.